This T cell receptor beta chain was profiled in a study of CD8 T cells in Susac syndrome. Random hexamers primed reverse transcription of about 0.5 to 1 ug RNA. TCRdb ran MiXCR on the immunoSEQ multiplex PCR reads and lists one entry per CDR3 protein. The table has about 300,000 distinct CDR3 sequences, about 91% seen once. Germline CDR1 is LNHDA and CDR2 is SQIVND (reference sequence). The ends were cut back, 8 bases at V and 4 bases at J, with 18 bases in the middle. The CDR3 consists of 15 residues. J is TRBJ2-1 and V is TRBV19; the D gene is possibly TRBD2 (6 bases). Sequenced sample: CD8+ T cells from PBMCs. The TCR originated in a human donor with multiple sclerosis. As DNA, the CDR3 is TGTGCCAGTCGACCGACGATAGCGGATTACAATGAGCAGTTCTTC. Its protein is CASRPTIADYNEQFF.